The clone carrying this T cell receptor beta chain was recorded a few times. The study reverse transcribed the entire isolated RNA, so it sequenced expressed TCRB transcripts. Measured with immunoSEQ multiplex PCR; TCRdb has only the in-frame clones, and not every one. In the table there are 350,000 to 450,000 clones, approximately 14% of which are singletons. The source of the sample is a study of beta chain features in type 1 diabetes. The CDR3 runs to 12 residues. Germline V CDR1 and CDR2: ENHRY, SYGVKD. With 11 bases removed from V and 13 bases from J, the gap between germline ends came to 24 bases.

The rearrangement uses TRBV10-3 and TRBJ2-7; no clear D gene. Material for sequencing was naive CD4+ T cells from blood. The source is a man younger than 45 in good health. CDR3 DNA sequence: TGTGCCTCCCGTTCGGTCCAGTTAAACAGCTACTTC. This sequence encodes CASRSVQLNSYF.